The clone carrying this T cell receptor beta chain has a count of ten or more. Its target is not known. All patients were untreated before thyroid surgery. This record comes from a study of metastatic and nonmetastatic thyroid tumors. About the research overall: Across peripheral blood and tumor or nodule tissue samples taken from malignant and benign thyroid patients, the repertoires were compared with one another. Whole-study results and caveats: It was reportedly found that TCR beta diversity was significantly higher in malignant thyroid tumors than in benign nodules, a difference seen in both blood and tumor samples.

The length of the CDR3 is 13 residues. The V gene's germline CDR1 is SNHLY and CDR2 FYNNEI. Trimming cost V 7 bases and J 3 bases, with 13 bases left between them. TCRdb reprocessed the PCR reads using MiXCR. The table includes tens of thousands of clones, about 14% detected once. The genes are TRBV2 and TRBJ2-7, with a possible D match to TRBD2 (7 bases). This sequence originates from a female donor with papillary thyroid cancer or a benign thyroid nodule (not recorded which). Some clones in this sample may be carry-over from other donors' samples. Specimen: tumor tissue. CDR3 in amino acids: CASTGGLLYEQYF. The CDR3 DNA sequence: TGTGCCAGCACGGGGGGCCTTCTCTACGAGCAGTACTTC.